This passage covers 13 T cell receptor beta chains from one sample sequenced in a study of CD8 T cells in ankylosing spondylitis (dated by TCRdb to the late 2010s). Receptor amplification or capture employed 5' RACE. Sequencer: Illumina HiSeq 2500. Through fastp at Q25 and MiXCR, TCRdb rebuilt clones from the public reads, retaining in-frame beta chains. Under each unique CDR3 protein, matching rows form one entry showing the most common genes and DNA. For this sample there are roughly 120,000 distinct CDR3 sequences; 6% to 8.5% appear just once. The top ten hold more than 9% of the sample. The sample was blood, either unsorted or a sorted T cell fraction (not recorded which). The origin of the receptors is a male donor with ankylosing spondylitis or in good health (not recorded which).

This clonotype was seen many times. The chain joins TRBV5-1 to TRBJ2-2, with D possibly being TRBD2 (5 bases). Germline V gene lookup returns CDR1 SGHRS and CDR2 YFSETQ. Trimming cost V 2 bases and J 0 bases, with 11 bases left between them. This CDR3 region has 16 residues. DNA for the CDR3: TGCGCCAGCAGCTTCGGGCTAGCTACGAACACCGGGGAGCTGTTTTTT. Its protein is CASSFGLATNTGELFF.

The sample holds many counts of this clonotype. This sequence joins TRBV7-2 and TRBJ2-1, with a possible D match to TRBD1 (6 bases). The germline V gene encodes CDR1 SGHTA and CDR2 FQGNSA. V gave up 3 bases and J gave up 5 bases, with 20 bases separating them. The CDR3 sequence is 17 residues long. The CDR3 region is CASSFFIRQAYHNEQFF. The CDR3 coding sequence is TGTGCCAGCAGCTTTTTCATTAGACAGGCGTATCACAATGAGCAGTTCTTC.

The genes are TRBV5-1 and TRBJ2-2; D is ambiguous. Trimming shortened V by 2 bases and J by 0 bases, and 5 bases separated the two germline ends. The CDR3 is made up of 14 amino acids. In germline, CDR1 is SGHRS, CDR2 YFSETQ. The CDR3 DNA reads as TGCGCCAGCAGCTTCCTAGCGAACACCGGGGAGCTGTTTTTT. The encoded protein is CASSFLANTGELFF.

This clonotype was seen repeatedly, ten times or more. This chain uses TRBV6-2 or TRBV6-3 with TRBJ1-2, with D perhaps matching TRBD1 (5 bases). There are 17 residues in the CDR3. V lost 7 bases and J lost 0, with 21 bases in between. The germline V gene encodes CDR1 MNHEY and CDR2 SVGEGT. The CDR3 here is CASIGTPKTDSNYGYTF. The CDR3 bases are TGTGCCAGCATTGGAACCCCGAAGACAGACTCTAACTATGGCTACACCTTC.

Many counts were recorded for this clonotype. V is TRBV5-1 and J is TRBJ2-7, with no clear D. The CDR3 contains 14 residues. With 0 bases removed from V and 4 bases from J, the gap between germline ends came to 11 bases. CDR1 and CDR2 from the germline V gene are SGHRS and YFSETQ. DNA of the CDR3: TGCGCCAGCAGCTTGGCCAAATCTCCGTACGAGCAGTACTTC. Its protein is CASSLAKSPYEQYF.

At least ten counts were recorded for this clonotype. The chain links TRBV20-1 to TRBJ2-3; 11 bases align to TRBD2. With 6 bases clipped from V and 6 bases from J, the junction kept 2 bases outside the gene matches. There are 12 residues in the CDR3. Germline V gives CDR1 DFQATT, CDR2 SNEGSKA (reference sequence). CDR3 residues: CSAASGGDTQYF. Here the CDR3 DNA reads TGCAGTGCGGCTAGCGGGGGGGATACGCAGTATTTT.

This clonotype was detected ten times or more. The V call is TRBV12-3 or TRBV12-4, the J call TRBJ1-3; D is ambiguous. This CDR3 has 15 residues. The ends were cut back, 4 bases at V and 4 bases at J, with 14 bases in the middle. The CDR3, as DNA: TGTGCCAGCAGTTCCCGTAGAGGGCTAGGAAACACCATATATTTT. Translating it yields CASSSRRGLGNTIYF.

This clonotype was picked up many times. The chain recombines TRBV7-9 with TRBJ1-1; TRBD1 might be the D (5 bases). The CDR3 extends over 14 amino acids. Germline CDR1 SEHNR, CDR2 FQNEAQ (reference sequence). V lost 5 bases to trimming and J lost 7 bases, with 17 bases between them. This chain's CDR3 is CASSRKDSRNEAFF. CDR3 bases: TGTGCCAGCAGCCGAAAAGACAGTAGGAATGAAGCTTTCTTT.

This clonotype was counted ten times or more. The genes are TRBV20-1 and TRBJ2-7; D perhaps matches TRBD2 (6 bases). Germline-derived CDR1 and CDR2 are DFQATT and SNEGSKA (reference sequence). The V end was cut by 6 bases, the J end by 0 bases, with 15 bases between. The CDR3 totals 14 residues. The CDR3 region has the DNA TGCAGTGCATTGGGACTTTTAAGCTCCTACGAGCAGTACTTC. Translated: CSALGLLSSYEQYF.

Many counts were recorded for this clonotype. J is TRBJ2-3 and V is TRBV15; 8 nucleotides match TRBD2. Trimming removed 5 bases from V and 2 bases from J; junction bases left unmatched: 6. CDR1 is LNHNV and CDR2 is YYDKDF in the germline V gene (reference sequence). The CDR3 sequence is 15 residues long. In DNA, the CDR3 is TGTGCCACCAGCCCAACGGGGGGGATCACAGATACGCAGTATTTT. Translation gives CATSPTGGITDTQYF.

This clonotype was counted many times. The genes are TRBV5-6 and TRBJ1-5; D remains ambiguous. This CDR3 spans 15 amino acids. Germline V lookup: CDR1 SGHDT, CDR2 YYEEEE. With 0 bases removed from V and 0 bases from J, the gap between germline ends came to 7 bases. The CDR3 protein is CASSLAGYSNQPQHF. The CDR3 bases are TGTGCCAGCAGCTTGGCGGGTTATAGCAATCAGCCCCAGCATTTT. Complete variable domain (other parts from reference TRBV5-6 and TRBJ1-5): DAGVTQSPTHLIKTRGQQVTLRCSPKSGHDTVSWYQQALGQGPQFIFQYYEEEERQRGNFPDRFSGHQFPNYSSELNVNALLLGDSALYLCASSLAGYSNQPQHFGDGTRLSIL.

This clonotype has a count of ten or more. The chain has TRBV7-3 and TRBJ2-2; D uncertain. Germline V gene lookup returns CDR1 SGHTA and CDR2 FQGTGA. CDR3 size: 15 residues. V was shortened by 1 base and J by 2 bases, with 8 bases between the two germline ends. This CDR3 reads CASSLRRINTGELFF. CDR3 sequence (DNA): TGTGCCAGCAGCTTAAGACGGATCAACACCGGGGAGCTGTTTTTT.

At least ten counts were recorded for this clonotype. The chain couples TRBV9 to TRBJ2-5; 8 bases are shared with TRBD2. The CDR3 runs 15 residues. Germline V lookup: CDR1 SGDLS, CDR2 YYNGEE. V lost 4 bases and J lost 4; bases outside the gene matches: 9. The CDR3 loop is CASSSREGLGETQYF. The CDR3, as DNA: TGTGCCAGCAGCTCCCGGGAGGGCTTAGGAGAGACCCAGTACTTC.